This entry concerns a single TCR beta chain. The antigen is undetermined. This table comes from immunoSEQ multiplex PCR, and its TCRdb copy is limited to in-frame clones, with some not included. The data show 98,000 or so clones, about nine tenths seen once. The CDR3 covers 14 residues. Germline V lookup: CDR1 MDHEN, CDR2 SYDVKM. V gave up 6 bases and J gave up 7 bases, with 19 bases separating them. It was autoimmune disease history or systemic immunosuppression that excluded patients. The data belong to a study of OX40 agonist ivuxolimab in advanced cancers. Study-wide context: Patients were infused with ivuxolimab every 2 weeks at 0.01 to 10 mg/kg. Notes on the study in general: CD4+ and CD8+ T cells in blood underwent clonal expansion by week 6 at 0.1 to 3.0 mg/kg.

The sequenced sample was CD4+ or CD8+ T cells sorted from blood, obtained in a trial of the OX40 agonist ivuxolimab. The chain links TRBV28 to TRBJ2-7, with D maybe TRBD1 (6 bases). This sequence originates from an adult with an advanced solid tumor such as melanoma, head and neck, liver or kidney cancer. CDR3 region: CASSLTGHQGEQYF. The DNA of the CDR3 is TGTGCCAGCAGCCTGACAGGCCATCAGGGGGAGCAGTACTTC.